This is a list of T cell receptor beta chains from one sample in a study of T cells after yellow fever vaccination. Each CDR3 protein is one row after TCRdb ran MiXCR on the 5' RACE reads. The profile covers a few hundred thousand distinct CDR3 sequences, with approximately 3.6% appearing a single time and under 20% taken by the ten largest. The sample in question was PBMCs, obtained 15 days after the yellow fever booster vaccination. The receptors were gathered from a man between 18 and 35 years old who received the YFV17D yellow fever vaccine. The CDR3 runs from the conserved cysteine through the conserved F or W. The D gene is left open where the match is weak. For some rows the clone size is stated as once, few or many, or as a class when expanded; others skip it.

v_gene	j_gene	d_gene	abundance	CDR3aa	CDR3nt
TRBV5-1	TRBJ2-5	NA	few	CASSWTPGQKETQYF	TGCGCCAGCAGCTGGACGCCGGGACAAAAAGAGACCCAGTACTTC
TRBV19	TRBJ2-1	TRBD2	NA	CASSPGLAGGMIHHSYNEQFF	TGTGCCAGTAGTCCAGGACTAGCGGGGGGCATGATACATCACTCCTACAATGAGCAGTTCTTC
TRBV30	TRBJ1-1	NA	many	CAWSGPPNRIGAFF	TGTGCCTGGAGTGGTCCTCCTAACAGGATTGGAGCTTTCTTT
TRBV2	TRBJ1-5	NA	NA	CASRGTSGGNQPQHF	TGTGCCAGCAGGGGGACATCAGGGGGCAATCAGCCCCAGCATTTT
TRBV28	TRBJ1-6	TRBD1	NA	CASGGTGSSPLHF	TGTGCCAGCGGGGGGACAGGGTCCTCACCCCTCCACTTT
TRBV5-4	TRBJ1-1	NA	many	CASSLITLGTEAFF	TGTGCCAGCAGCTTGATAACTCTGGGGACTGAAGCTTTCTTT
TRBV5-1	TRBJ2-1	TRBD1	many	CASSYTGTGEGEQFF	TGCGCCAGCAGCTATACCGGGACAGGGGAAGGTGAGCAGTTCTTC
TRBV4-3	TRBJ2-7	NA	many	CASSQDRHYEQYF	TGCGCCAGCAGCCAAGATAGGCACTACGAGCAGTACTTC
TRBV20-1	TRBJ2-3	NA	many	CSKSYTSTDTQYF	TGCTCCAAGTCCTACACCTCCACAGATACGCAGTATTTT
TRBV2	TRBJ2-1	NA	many	CASGTVGMEFF	TGTGCCAGCGGGACCGTTGGGATGGAGTTCTTC
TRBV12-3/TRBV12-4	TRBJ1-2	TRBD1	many	CASSFVGTGFGYTF	TGTGCCAGCAGTTTCGTCGGGACAGGGTTCGGCTACACCTTC
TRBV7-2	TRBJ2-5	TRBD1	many	CASTTGGETQYF	TGTGCCAGCACCACAGGGGGAGAGACCCAGTACTTC
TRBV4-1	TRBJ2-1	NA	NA	CASSVGGVYNEQFF	TGCGCCAGCAGCGTCGGGGGAGTCTACAATGAGCAGTTCTTC
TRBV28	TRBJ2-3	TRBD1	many	CASFLSGTGEPDTQYF	TGTGCCAGCTTCCTATCCGGGACAGGGGAACCAGATACGCAGTATTTT
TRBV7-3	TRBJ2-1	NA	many	CASSPGGPSYNEQFF	TGTGCCAGCAGCCCCGGGGGCCCCTCCTACAATGAGCAGTTCTTC
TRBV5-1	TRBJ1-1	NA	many	CASSLAMGGALSTEAFF	TGCGCCAGCAGCTTGGCGATGGGGGGGGCGTTGAGCACTGAAGCTTTCTTT
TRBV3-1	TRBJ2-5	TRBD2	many	CASSPSGGVETQYF	TGTGCCAGCAGCCCTAGCGGGGGGGTTGAGACCCAGTACTTC
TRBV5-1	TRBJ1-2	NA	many	CASSFDRVNYGYTF	TGCGCCAGCAGCTTCGATAGGGTAAACTATGGCTACACCTTC
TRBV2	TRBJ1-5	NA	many	CASSPRDQPQHF	TGTGCCAGCAGTCCGAGGGATCAGCCCCAGCATTTT
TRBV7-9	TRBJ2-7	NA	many	CASSSSFLTATGYEQYF	TGTGCCAGCAGCTCCAGTTTCCTCACCGCGACGGGATACGAGCAGTACTTC
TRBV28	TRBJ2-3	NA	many	CASSLTRQGRGTDTQYF	TGTGCCAGCAGTTTAACGAGGCAGGGTCGGGGCACAGATACGCAGTATTTT
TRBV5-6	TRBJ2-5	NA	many	CASSLDLAVQETQYF	TGTGCCAGCAGCTTGGACTTGGCCGTGCAAGAGACCCAGTACTTC
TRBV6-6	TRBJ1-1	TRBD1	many	CASSGTGGGTEAFF	TGTGCCAGCAGTGGGACAGGGGGAGGTACTGAAGCTTTCTTT
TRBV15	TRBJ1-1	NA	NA	CATSRDLGGTEAFF	TGTGCCACCAGCAGAGATTTAGGCGGAACTGAAGCTTTCTTT
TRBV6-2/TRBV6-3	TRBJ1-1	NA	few	CASIAGRSTEAFF	TGTGCCAGCATCGCCGGACGGTCCACTGAAGCTTTCTTT
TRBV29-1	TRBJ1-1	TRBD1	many	CSVDTDRESNTEAFF	TGCAGCGTTGATACCGACAGGGAATCAAACACTGAAGCTTTCTTT
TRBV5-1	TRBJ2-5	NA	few	CASSRKWDFQETQYF	TGCGCCAGCAGCCGAAAATGGGACTTCCAAGAGACCCAGTACTTC
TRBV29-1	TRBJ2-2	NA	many	CSVMTQNTGELFF	TGCAGCGTAATGACACAGAACACCGGGGAGCTGTTTTTT
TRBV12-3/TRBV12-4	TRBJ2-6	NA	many	CASSSSYGSSGANVLTF	TGTGCCAGCAGTTCCTCATATGGCAGCTCTGGGGCCAACGTCCTGACTTTC
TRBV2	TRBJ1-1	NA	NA	CASSEASLRATGFGAEAFF	TGTGCCAGCAGTGAAGCAAGCCTAAGGGCGACAGGCTTTGGTGCTGAAGCTTTCTTT
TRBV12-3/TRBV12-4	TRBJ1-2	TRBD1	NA	CASTIRTGANYGYTF	TGTGCCAGCACCATTAGGACAGGGGCTAACTATGGCTACACCTTC
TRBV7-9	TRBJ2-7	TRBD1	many	CASSSADRGTPYEQYF	TGTGCCAGCAGCTCGGCGGACAGGGGCACTCCTTACGAGCAGTACTTC
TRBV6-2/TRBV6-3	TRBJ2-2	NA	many	CASSYEMVTGELFF	TGTGCCAGCAGTTACGAAATGGTTACCGGGGAGCTGTTTTTT
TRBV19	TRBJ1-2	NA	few	CATLPQGRVGGYTF	TGTGCCACCCTCCCACAGGGAAGGGTAGGTGGCTACACCTTC
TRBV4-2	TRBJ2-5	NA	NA	CASSRPGPGGEETQYF	TGTGCCAGCAGCCGGCCGGGCCCCGGGGGAGAAGAGACCCAGTACTTC
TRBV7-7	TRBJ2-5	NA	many	CASSLAPGHQYQETQYF	TGTGCCAGCAGCTTAGCTCCGGGACACCAGTACCAAGAGACCCAGTACTTC
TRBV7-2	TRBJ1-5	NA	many	CASSLDRTQQPQHF	TGTGCCAGCAGCTTAGATAGGACACAGCAGCCCCAGCATTTT
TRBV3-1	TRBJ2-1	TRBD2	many	CASSPGTSGADEQFF	TGTGCCAGCAGCCCCGGAACTAGCGGGGCCGATGAGCAGTTCTTC
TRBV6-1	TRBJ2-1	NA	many	CASSEISTVRRNEQFF	TGTGCCAGCAGTGAAATTTCTACGGTGAGGAGGAATGAGCAGTTCTTC
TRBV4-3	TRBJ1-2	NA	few	CASSQGRGSFYGYTF	TGCGCCAGCAGCCAGGGAAGGGGGTCTTTCTATGGCTACACCTTC
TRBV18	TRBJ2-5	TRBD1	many	CASSPDRVGETQYF	TGTGCCAGCTCACCGGACAGGGTGGGTGAGACCCAGTACTTC
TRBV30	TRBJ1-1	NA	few	CAWSVGVAEAFF	TGTGCCTGGAGTGTTGGGGTAGCCGAAGCTTTCTTT
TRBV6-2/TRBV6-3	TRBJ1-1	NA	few	CASSAHGFMNTEAFF	TGTGCCAGCAGCGCTCATGGGTTCATGAACACTGAAGCTTTCTTT
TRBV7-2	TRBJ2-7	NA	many	CASSLDRTVYEQYF	TGTGCCAGCAGCTTAGACCGGACAGTGTACGAGCAGTACTTC
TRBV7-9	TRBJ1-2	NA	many	CASSGSYVGYGYTF	TGTGCCAGCAGCGGGTCATACGTGGGCTATGGCTACACCTTC
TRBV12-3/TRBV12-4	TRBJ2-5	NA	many	CASRGWTDQETQYF	TGTGCCAGCAGGGGATGGACGGACCAAGAGACCCAGTACTTC
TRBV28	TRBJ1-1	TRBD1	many	CASSPQDRDTEAFF	TGTGCCAGCAGTCCTCAGGACAGGGACACTGAAGCTTTCTTT
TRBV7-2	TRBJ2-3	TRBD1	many	CAIRTGGADTQYF	TGTGCCATCAGGACAGGGGGCGCAGATACGCAGTATTTT
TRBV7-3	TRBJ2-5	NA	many	CASSSATGETQYF	TGTGCCAGCAGCTCCGCTACGGGGGAGACCCAGTACTTC
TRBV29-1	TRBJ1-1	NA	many	CSVEWGRGGWTEAFF	TGCAGCGTTGAGTGGGGCAGGGGAGGTTGGACTGAAGCTTTCTTT
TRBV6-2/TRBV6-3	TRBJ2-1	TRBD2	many	CASSYRTGTKDEQFF	TGTGCCAGCAGTTACCGGACCGGGACTAAGGATGAGCAGTTCTTC
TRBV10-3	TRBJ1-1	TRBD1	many	CAISPQGVNTEAFF	TGTGCCATCAGCCCACAGGGGGTGAACACTGAAGCTTTCTTT
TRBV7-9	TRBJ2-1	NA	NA	CASSLATESSYNEQFF	TGTGCCAGCAGCTTAGCGACGGAGAGCTCCTACAATGAGCAGTTCTTC
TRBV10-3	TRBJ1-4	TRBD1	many	CAISEVETGKKLFF	TGTGCCATCAGTGAGGTGGAGACAGGGAAAAAACTGTTTTTT
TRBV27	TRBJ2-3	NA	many	CASSATWGRSDTQYF	TGTGCCAGCAGTGCCACCTGGGGGAGGTCAGATACGCAGTATTTT
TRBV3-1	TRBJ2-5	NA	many	CASSQEVPVRETQYF	TGTGCCAGCAGCCAAGAGGTTCCTGTTAGGGAGACCCAGTACTTC
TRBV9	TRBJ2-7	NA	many	CASSEGPGHNYEQYF	TGTGCCAGCAGCGAAGGACCGGGACACAACTACGAGCAGTACTTC